The 28 T cell receptor beta chains below all came from one sample that was sequenced in a study of T cell responses to AZD1222 COVID-19 vaccine. The method was immunoSEQ multiplex PCR; TCRdb's version includes in-frame clones alone and lacks a portion of them. The sample includes fewer than 200,000 clones, roughly 90% of them seen just once. Sequences were derived from peripheral blood, sampled 28 days after the second AZD1222 dose. Receptor source: an adult who received the AZD1222 COVID-19 vaccine.

This clone was seen a few times. J is TRBJ1-2 and V is TRBV28; D is unclear. The CDR3 is 15 residues long. CDR1 is MDHEN and CDR2 is SYDVKM in the germline V gene. Trimming took off 2 bases at V and 3 bases at J, with 13 bases between the two ends. The CDR3 region is CASSLHSAPYYGYTF. The DNA for the CDR3 is TGTGCCAGCAGTTTACATTCAGCCCCGTACTATGGCTACACCTTC.

CDR3 residues: CASSLDAGQAPTFF. Here the CDR3 DNA reads TGCGCCAGCAGCTTGGATGCAGGGCAGGCCCCAACGTTTTTT. V usage is TRBV5-1 and J usage is TRBJ1-4; D might be TRBD1 (5 bases). The V and J ends lost 0 bases and 16 bases respectively, with 19 bases between them. Germline CDR1 SGHRS, CDR2 YFSETQ. This CDR3 is built from 14 residues.

V and J are TRBV2 and TRBJ1-5; D gene ambiguous. Germline values: CDR1 SNHLY, CDR2 FYNNEI. This CDR3 region has 14 residues. V was trimmed by 2 bases and J by 6 bases, leaving 11 bases between them. The CDR3: CASSETFLLQPQHF. The CDR3 bases are TGTGCCAGCAGTGAAACCTTCCTCCTTCAGCCCCAGCATTTT.

The chain carries TRBV10-3 and TRBJ2-7; 11 nucleotides agree with TRBD1. CDR3 length equals 12 residues. Looked up from germline, CDR1 is ENHRY and CDR2 is SYGVKD. The V segment lost 6 bases and the J segment 7 bases; nucleotides outside the gene matches: 2. The CDR3 bases are TGTGCCATCAGAGGGACAGGGGGTGAGCAGTACTTC. It is translated as CAIRGTGGEQYF.

The CDR3 DNA sequence: TGTGCCAGCAGCTTAGGGCAGGGTATCTCCTACGAGCAGTACTTC. It translates to CASSLGQGISYEQYF. The rearrangement links TRBV7-9 to TRBJ2-7; a weak D match, TRBD1 (5 bases). The V end lost 1 base, the J end lost 0 bases, and 10 bases lay between the germline ends. The CDR3 is 15 residues long. CDR1 and CDR2 (germline): SEHNR, FQNEAQ (reference sequence).

The V call is TRBV6-2 or TRBV6-3, the J call TRBJ1-2; tentative D call: TRBD1 (5 bases). The CDR3 has 13 residues. Trimming cost V 6 bases and J 0 bases, with 8 bases left between them. CDR1 is MNHEY, CDR2 SVGEGT, per germline. The CDR3 DNA follows: TGTGCCAGCAGCGGGGGAGCTAACTATGGCTACACCTTC. Amino acid sequence: CASSGGANYGYTF.

The chain combines TRBV6-6 with TRBJ2-7; TRBD1 agrees at 9 bases. V trimming: 0 bases; J trimming: 6 bases; junction bases outside the gene matches: 6. This CDR3 is built from 15 residues. Germline CDR1 reads MNHNY; CDR2 reads SVGAGI (reference sequence). The CDR3 nucleotides are TGTGCCAGCAGTTACTCGCCGGACAGGGGTTTCGAGCAGTACTTC. Translation gives CASSYSPDRGFEQYF.

The gene calls are TRBV6-5 and TRBJ1-6, with TRBD1 as a possible D gene (5 bases). V lost 10 bases, J lost 3 bases, and 10 bases lay in between. Looked up from germline, CDR1 is MNHEY and CDR2 is SVGAGI. The CDR3 length is 13 residues. The CDR3 DNA is TGTGCCACGGGGACCGTCTATAATTCACCCCTCCACTTT. Protein product: CATGTVYNSPLHF.

This rearrangement joins TRBV10-3 to TRBJ2-3, with a weak D call TRBD2 (7 bases). Germline-derived CDR1 and CDR2 are ENHRY and SYGVKD. V was pared by 9 bases and J by 2 bases, with 18 bases between. This CDR3 is 15 amino acids long. The CDR3 DNA reads TGTGCCATGGGGGGGGAGGGGGAAACCACAGATACGCAGTATTTT. Its translation: CAMGGEGETTDTQYF.

The CDR3 DNA reads TGCAGCTCGCGGACAGGAAACACTGAAGCTTTCTTT. It translates to CSSRTGNTEAFF. This sequence joins TRBV29-1 and TRBJ1-1; 7 bases match TRBD1. The V segment lost 8 bases and the J segment 2 bases; nucleotides outside the gene matches: 5. The CDR3 extends over 12 amino acids. Per the germline V gene, CDR1 is SQVTM and CDR2 is ANQGSEA.

V is TRBV27 and J is TRBJ1-5; D gene unclear. The ends were cut back, 6 bases at V and 6 bases at J, with 18 bases in the middle. Germline V lookup: CDR1 MNHEY, CDR2 SMNVEV (reference sequence). The CDR3 spans 15 residues. Here the CDR3 reads CASSPRTSGTQPQHF. The DNA of the CDR3 is TGTGCCAGCAGCCCTCGTACTTCGGGAACTCAGCCCCAGCATTTT.

The CDR3 DNA reads as TGCGCCAGCAGCCCCCGACGGGAGCCAGATACGCAGTATTTT. Protein: CASSPRREPDTQYF. The V and J genes are TRBV4-1 and TRBJ2-3, with a weak D call TRBD2 (6 bases). Deletions cut 4 bases from V and 4 bases from J, with 12 bases between. The CDR3 has 14 residues. The V gene's germline CDR1 is MGHRA and CDR2 YSYEKL.

This rearrangement joins TRBV4-3 to TRBJ1-2; TRBD1 aligns across 9 bases. Losses at the gene ends were 3 bases for V and 7 bases for J; bases not matched to a gene: 9. Germline V gene data show CDR1 as LGHNA and CDR2 as YSLEER. This CDR3 has 15 amino acids. The CDR3 nucleotides are TGCGCCAGCAGCCACATTTGGACAGGGGCGGCTGGCTACACCTTC. Residues: CASSHIWTGAAGYTF.

CDR3 residues: CASHNPIGNTEAFF. The CDR3 nucleotides are TGTGCCAGCCATAACCCCATAGGGAACACTGAAGCTTTCTTT. The chain recombines TRBV6-5 with TRBJ1-1; D remains unclear. The V gene's germline CDR1 is MNHEY and CDR2 SVGAGI. CDR3 length: 14 amino acids. V lost 8 bases and J 1 base, leaving 14 bases between the germline ends.

The rearrangement joins TRBV14 to TRBJ1-1; TRBD1 is a possible D gene (5 bases). V was pared by 1 base and J by 1 base, with 16 bases between. The CDR3 loop spans 17 amino acids. Germline V gene data show CDR1 as SGHDN and CDR2 as FVKESK. CDR3 amino acids: CASSQGEPWGRNTEAFF. CDR3 nucleotide sequence: TGTGCCAGCAGCCAAGGGGAGCCGTGGGGCCGGAACACTGAAGCTTTCTTT.

The rearrangement joins TRBV4-3 to TRBJ1-2; 9 positions agree with TRBD1. CDR1 LGHNA and CDR2 YSLEER come from the germline V gene. J gave up 7 bases and V 4 bases, and 13 bases lay outside the gene matches. CDR3 length equals 16 residues. The DNA of the CDR3 is TGCGCCAGCAGCCCAACAAAACCGACAGGGGGAGGTGGCTACACCTTC. Its translation is CASSPTKPTGGGGYTF.

V and J are TRBV6-1 and TRBJ2-5, with D hard to call. The CDR3 covers 14 residues. V lost 2 bases, J lost 3 bases, and 10 bases lay in between. Germline CDR1 is MNHNS and CDR2 is SASEGT. In DNA, the CDR3 is TGTGCCAGCAGTGAAATTATGCGAAAAGAGACCCAGTACTTC. Its translation is CASSEIMRKETQYF.

A note on this clone: Germline is not matched at one junction end, which may reflect a read error. The rearrangement uses TRBV6-2 or TRBV6-3 and TRBJ2-1, with D unresolved. The germline gives CDR1 MNHEY, CDR2 SVGEGT. The CDR3 has 11 amino acids. In nucleotides, the CDR3 is TGTGCCAGCAGCACTTACAGTGAGCAGTTCTTC. It is translated as CASSTYSEQFF.

The rearrangement uses TRBV29-1 and TRBJ1-4, with D hard to call. The length of the CDR3 is 12 residues. Trimming pared 7 bases from V and 1 base from J, leaving 7 bases between. Germline assignment: CDR1 SQVTM and CDR2 ANQGSEA. The CDR3 protein is CSGGETNEKLFF. Written as DNA, the CDR3 is TGCAGCGGAGGAGAAACTAATGAAAAACTGTTTTTT. Based on the CDR3 plus reference TRBV29-1 and TRBJ1-4, the full variable domain is SAVISQKPSRDICQRGTSLTIQCQVDSQVTMMFWYRQQPGQSLTLIATANQGSEATYESGFVIDKFPISRPNLTFSTLTVSNMSPEDSSIYLCSGGETNEKLFFGSGTQLSVL.

The chain has TRBV6-2 or TRBV6-3 and TRBJ1-6; D is undetermined. Trimming shortened V by 6 bases and J by 6 bases, and 12 bases separated the two germline ends. The CDR3 sequence is 14 residues long. Germline values: CDR1 MNHEY, CDR2 SVGEGT. The DNA for the CDR3 is TGTGCCAGCAGACCTCCGGAGGGTAATTCACCCCTCCACTTT. Residues: CASRPPEGNSPLHF.

The CDR3 loop is CASRRDSLIPWGYGYTF. CDR3 nucleotides: TGTGCCAGCAGAAGGGACAGCCTTATACCCTGGGGCTATGGCTACACCTTC. The rearrangement uses TRBV2 and TRBJ1-2; 7 bases map to TRBD1. CDR1 is SNHLY, CDR2 FYNNEI, per germline. This CDR3 comprises 17 residues. Trimming took 6 bases from V and 4 from J; bases not matched to a gene: 17.

The V and J genes are TRBV5-1 and TRBJ1-1; D is ambiguous. The CDR3 loop spans 11 amino acids. Germline CDR1 reads SGHRS; CDR2 reads YFSETQ. Trimming cost V 5 bases and J 4 bases, with 6 bases left between them. CDR3 in DNA: TGCGCCAGCAGAGCTGGCACTGAAGCTTTCTTT. Its protein product is CASRAGTEAFF.

The chain carries TRBV6-5 and TRBJ2-7; D may be TRBD1 (6 bases). The V gene's germline CDR1 is MNHEY and CDR2 SVGAGI. The CDR3 totals 14 residues. V shed 6 bases and J shed 3 bases, with 15 bases lying between them. CDR3 DNA sequence: TGTGCCAGCAGGGCCGGGACACACAACTACGAGCAGTACTTC. Protein product: CASRAGTHNYEQYF.

This chain links TRBV2 with TRBJ1-2; a weak D match, TRBD1 (6 bases). V lost 3 bases and J lost 4, with 15 bases in between. From germline, CDR1 is SNHLY and CDR2 FYNNEI. This CDR3 is 15 amino acids long. The CDR3 region is CASSEDGRGGYGYTF. CDR3 DNA sequence: TGTGCCAGCAGTGAGGACGGCAGGGGAGGCTATGGCTACACCTTC.

The chain is built from TRBV3-1 (or the pseudogene TRBV3-2) and TRBJ1-2; perhaps TRBD1 as D (6 bases). CDR1 LGHDT and CDR2 YNNKEL come from the germline V gene (reference sequence). This CDR3 region has 15 residues. Trimming shortened V by 3 bases and J by 5 bases, and 16 bases separated the two germline ends. In DNA, the CDR3 is TGTGCCAGCAGCCACATATGGGACATACAATATGGCTACACCTTC. Residues: CASSHIWDIQYGYTF.

This clone was seen a handful of times. The chain joins TRBV7-6 to TRBJ2-7; TRBD2 aligns across 8 bases. CDR1 and CDR2 from the germline V gene are SGHVS and FNYEAQ. This CDR3 region has 16 residues. Losses at the gene ends were 5 bases for V and 0 bases for J; bases not matched to a gene: 9. CDR3 bases: TGTGCCAGCAGCCTGGACCCGGGACTAGACTCCTACGAGCAGTACTTC. It translates to CASSLDPGLDSYEQYF.

The rearrangement uses TRBV9 and TRBJ2-7, with 8 bases that match TRBD1. Losses at the gene ends were 4 bases for V and 3 bases for J; bases not matched to a gene: 9. Germline CDR1 SGDLS, CDR2 YYNGEE. This CDR3 region has 15 residues. CDR3 in DNA: TGTGCCAGCAGCCCCGGACAGGGTGCGGGCTACGAGCAGTACTTC. Amino acids: CASSPGQGAGYEQYF.

CDR3 DNA sequence: TGCGCCTCCCCGGGACATTCGCCCTACGAGCAGTACTTC. Translation: CASPGHSPYEQYF. This sequence joins TRBV5-1 and TRBJ2-7; TRBD1 might be the D (6 bases). Germline V gene data show CDR1 as SGHRS and CDR2 as YFSETQ. The ends were cut back, 10 bases at V and 2 bases at J, with 16 bases in the middle. This CDR3 is built from 13 residues.